Shown below are 18 T cell receptor beta chains from a single sample sequenced in a study of tumor-infiltrating lymphocytes in primary liver carcinoma (dated 2017 in TCRdb). Without any cell sorting, total RNA and DNA were extracted together from 20-30 mg of bulk tissue using the AllPrep DNA/RNA mini kit. Instrument used: Illumina HiSeq 2500. TCRbeta-specific cDNA was reverse-transcribed from 500 ng total RNA using a constant-region primer and ProtoScript II reverse transcriptase. Construction of the TCRbeta libraries relied on three nested rounds of multiplex PCR, following a slightly modified ARM-PCR procedure. Each of the first two PCR rounds ran for roughly 11 cycles and used multiplex TRBV1-TRBV30 forward primers together with a Cbeta reverse primer. TCRdb applied fastp at Q25 and MiXCR to the public reads, then kept only in-frame beta chains. CDR3 protein duplicates are merged, each entry listing the most common genes and DNA. This sample gives approximately 190,000 distinct CDR3 sequences in total; approximately 80% of them show up just once. The ten largest clonotypes hold 15% to 20% of the sample.

Sequenced sample: tumor tissue from primary liver carcinoma. Receptors originate from a man in his forties with primary liver carcinoma and hepatitis B virus infection.

About this clonotype: The CDR3 ends on some other residue instead of the conserved phenylalanine or tryptophan, so this is likely a read error. The limits of the CDR3 on the DNA are not certain, so only TCRdb's listed CDR3 is given. The chain links TRBV4-1 to TRBJ1-5; the table's TRBD1 call for D was not verified on the DNA. With termini counted, the CDR3 has 15 amino acids. In germline, CDR1 is MGHRA, CDR2 YSYEKL. The CDR3 sequence is CASSPIEGSNQPHHI.

The CDR3 DNA reads TGTGCCAGCAGCTCTAACAGGAACTCGTACCAGCTGTACTTC. Amino acids: CASSSNRNSYQLYF. The chain has TRBV11-2 and TRBJ2-7, with TRBD1 as a possible D gene (5 bases). V was trimmed by 4 bases and J by 12 bases, leaving 22 bases between them. CDR3 length: 14 residues. Germline assignment: CDR1 SGHAT and CDR2 FQNNGV. Variable domain in full (rest from reference TRBV11-2 and TRBJ2-7): EAGVAQSPRYKIIEKRQSVAFWCNPISGHATLYWYQQILGQGPKLLIQFQNNGVVDDSQLPKDRFSAERLKGVDSTLKIQPAKLEDSAVYLCASSSNRNSYQLYFGPGTRLTVT.

The J gene is TRBJ1-1, the V gene TRBV10-3; tentative D call: TRBD1 (6 bases). Trimming pared 6 bases from V and 6 bases from J, leaving 17 bases between. There are 14 residues in the CDR3. CDR1 and CDR2 (germline): ENHRY, SYGVKD. The CDR3, as DNA: TGTGCCATCAGCTCAATGGACAGAGGCCCTGAAGCTTTCTTT. This translates into CAISSMDRGPEAFF.

CDR3 residues: CASTTTAGDHAYTF. Here the CDR3 DNA reads TGTGCCAGCACCACAACGGCAGGGGACCATGCTTACACCTTC. The chain has TRBV6-1 and TRBJ1-2, with a weak D call TRBD1 (6 bases). The CDR3 consists of 14 residues. Germline loops: CDR1 MNHNS, CDR2 SASEGT. V lost 7 bases and J 11 bases, leaving 23 bases between the germline ends.

This clonotype has just one count. Since the CDR3 does not end with the conserved phenylalanine or tryptophan, this likely comes from a read error. The chain employs TRBV29-1 and TRBJ2-3; D might be TRBD2 (7 bases). Looked up from germline, CDR1 is SQVTM and CDR2 is ANQGSEA. The CDR3 sequence is 13 residues long. The CDR3 sequence: CSVRTGGGDAQYL. Written as DNA, the CDR3 is TGCAGTGTCCGGACGGGGGGCGGAGATGCGCAGTATTTA.

For this clonotype: A read error may account for a junction end that differs from germline. The chain links TRBV11-2 to TRBJ2-7; TRBD2 matches at 9 bases. Germline CDR1 reads SGHAT; CDR2 reads FQNNGV. The CDR3 is made up of 15 amino acids. The CDR3 protein is CANSLLAGGDYEQYF. CDR3 nucleotide sequence: TGTGCCAACAGCTTACTGGCGGGGGGGGACTACGAGCAGTACTTC. Based on the CDR3 plus reference TRBV11-2 and TRBJ2-7, the full variable domain is EAGVAQSPRYKIIEKRQSVAFWCNPISGHATLYWYQQILGQGPKLLIQFQNNGVVDDSQLPKDRFSAERLKGVDSTLKIQPAKLEDSAVYLCANSLLAGGDYEQYFGPGTRLTVT.

This chain uses TRBV21-1 with TRBJ2-1; the DNA was not compared with TRBD2, the D call given in the table. TRBV21-1 is termed a pseudogene. The CDR3 is made up of 14 amino acids. The CDR3 DNA follows: TGTGCCAGCAGCACACCAGACCCCGCTGGTCCTCGGTTCTTC. Translating gives CASSTPDPAGPRFF.

This clonotype showed up just once. A much larger clone differs by one base, so this may be a read error. The rearrangement joins TRBV28 to TRBJ2-7; D might be TRBD1 or TRBD2, each matching 5 bases. V gave up 7 bases and J gave up 7 bases, with 17 bases separating them. In germline, CDR1 is MDHEN, CDR2 SYDVKM. This CDR3 contains 13 residues. The CDR3 sequence: CASTYARGGEQYF. CDR3 nucleotide sequence: TGTGCCAGCACCTACGCCCGGGGCGGAGAGCAGTACTTC.

This clonotype was seen more than once but under ten times. The junction and the germline gene differ at one end; a read error may be behind it. The chain combines TRBV6-1 with TRBJ2-1; D is unclear. Germline V gives CDR1 MNHNS, CDR2 SASEGT. The CDR3 runs 15 residues. The CDR3 DNA reads as TGTGTCAGCAGCGTGACATGGAGCTCCTACAATGAGCAGTTCTTC. Amino acid sequence: CVSSVTWSSYNEQFF.

This clonotype was counted a single time. One end of the junction does not line up with germline, which may come from a read error. The rearrangement joins TRBV12-3 or TRBV12-4 to TRBJ2-7; the D gene is possibly TRBD1 (6 bases). The CDR3 totals 15 residues. In nucleotides, the CDR3 is TGTACCAGCAGTTCCCGGACAGCCCACTCCTACGAACAGTACTTC. It is translated as CTSSSRTAHSYEQYF.

The V gene is TRBV6-1, the J gene TRBJ2-1, with 10 nucleotides matching TRBD1. V lost 9 bases, J lost 8 bases, and 7 bases stayed unmatched. The CDR3 is 13 residues long. The germline CDR1 and CDR2 sequences are MNHNS and SASEGT. CDR3 sequence (DNA): TGTGCCAGTAATGAGGGGACAGGGGATGAGCAGTTCTTC. Translation: CASNEGTGDEQFF.

The chain has TRBV4-2 and TRBJ2-1, with D maybe TRBD2 (6 bases). Germline V gene lookup returns CDR1 LGHNA and CDR2 YNFKEQ. CDR3 length equals 16 residues. The germline V and J ends were trimmed by 3 bases and 0 bases, with 12 bases remaining between them. The CDR3 region is CASSQVSGLSYNEQFF. The CDR3 DNA follows: TGTGCCAGCAGCCAGGTTAGCGGACTCTCCTACAATGAGCAGTTCTTC.

This clonotype showed up just once. V gene TRBV4-3 combines with J gene TRBJ2-6; tentatively, D is TRBD1 or TRBD2 (6 bases each). Trimming removed 0 bases from V and 4 bases from J, with 22 bases in between. CDR1 is LGHNA, CDR2 YSLEER, per germline. The CDR3 sequence is 20 residues long. CDR3 amino acids: CASSQDHGNWGAFGANVLTF. CDR3 coding DNA: TGCGCCAGCAGCCAAGATCACGGGAACTGGGGGGCCTTCGGGGCCAACGTCCTGACTTTC.

The V gene is TRBV6-6, the J gene TRBJ1-5; no clear D gene. Trimming pared 6 bases from V and 3 bases from J, leaving 21 bases between. CDR3 length: 17 residues. Germline CDR1 MNHNY, CDR2 SVGAGI (reference sequence). The CDR3 reads CASSPHMDDRSNQPQHF. CDR3 nucleotide sequence: TGTGCCAGCAGCCCCCACATGGACGATCGCTCCAATCAGCCCCAGCATTTT.

A note on this clonotype: At one boundary the junction diverges from the germline segment, which might be a read error. This sequence joins TRBV12-3 or TRBV12-4 and TRBJ2-2; tentative D call: TRBD1 (6 bases). CDR3 length equals 12 residues. The CDR3 nucleotides read TGTGTCAGCAATTTAGGACAGTTTGAGCTGTTTTTT. Encoded protein: CVSNLGQFELFF.

This clonotype was seen a few times. This sequence may be a read error, since a much larger clone differs from it by one base. The chain combines TRBV5-4 with TRBJ2-6; 7 bases fit TRBD2. Germline values: CDR1 SGHNT, CDR2 YYREEE (reference sequence). The CDR3 is made up of 17 amino acids. CDR3 bases: TGTGTCAGCAGCTTGGGGGAGGGAAACTCTGGGGCCAACGTCCTGACTTTC. It encodes CVSSLGEGNSGANVLTF.

This chain uses TRBV29-1 with TRBJ1-4, with TRBD1 as a possible D gene (6 bases). Germline V lookup: CDR1 SQVTM, CDR2 ANQGSEA. This CDR3 spans 13 amino acids. CDR3 protein: CNVWGGGGEKLFF. The CDR3 bases are TGCAACGTGTGGGGAGGGGGAGGAGAAAAACTGTTTTTT.

The chain has TRBV9 and TRBJ2-2, with 15 bases identical to TRBD2. CDR1 and CDR2 from the germline V gene are SGDLS and YYNGEE. This CDR3 has 15 residues. The CDR3 loop is CISSGLAGGTGELFF. The CDR3 DNA reads as TGTATCAGCAGCGGACTAGCGGGAGGGACCGGGGAGCTGTTTTTT.